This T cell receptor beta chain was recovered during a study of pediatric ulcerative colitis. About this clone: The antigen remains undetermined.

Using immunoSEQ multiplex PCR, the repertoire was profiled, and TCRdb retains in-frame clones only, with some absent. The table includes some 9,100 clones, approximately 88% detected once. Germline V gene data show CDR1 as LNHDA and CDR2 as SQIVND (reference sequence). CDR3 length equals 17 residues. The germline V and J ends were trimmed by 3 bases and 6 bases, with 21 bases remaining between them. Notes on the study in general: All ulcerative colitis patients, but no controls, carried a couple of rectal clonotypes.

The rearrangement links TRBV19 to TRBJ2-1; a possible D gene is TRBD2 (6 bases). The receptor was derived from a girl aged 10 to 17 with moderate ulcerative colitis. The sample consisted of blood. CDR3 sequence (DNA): TGTGCCAGTAGTATCAGACAAAGGGCGGGAACGGGCAATGAGCAGTTCTTC. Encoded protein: CASSIRQRAGTGNEQFF.